Here is one TCR beta chain with its context. The antigen is unknown. The sample originates from a study of chemoradiotherapy in HPV16-positive cancers. Study summary: Candidate HPV-specific clones and shared TCR motifs came from a couple of HPV16-positive patients.

Over chemoradiotherapy, repertoires were sampled more than once. General observations from the study: During treatment, candidate HPV-specific clones and E7-related motifs expanded in tumor. Functional assays defining HPV-specific T cells used only a couple of HPV16-positive patients.

Germline V gene lookup returns CDR1 LNHNV and CDR2 YYDKDF (reference sequence). CDR3 length: 17 residues. The V end lost 1 base, the J end lost 5 bases, and 20 bases lay between the germline ends. The table came from immunoSEQ multiplex PCR; TCRdb's copy has only in-frame clones and leaves some out. The table records some 12,000 clones, roughly nine tenths of them present only once. The receptor was derived from a human donor with HPV-associated anogenital cancer. V is TRBV15 and J is TRBJ1-2; D is unresolved. This material consisted of blood, taken from a patient who underwent chemoradiotherapy. This CDR3 reads CATSRVRGVRTQYGYTF. Here the CDR3 DNA reads TGTGCCACCAGCAGAGTTCGGGGAGTGCGCACCCAATATGGCTACACCTTC.